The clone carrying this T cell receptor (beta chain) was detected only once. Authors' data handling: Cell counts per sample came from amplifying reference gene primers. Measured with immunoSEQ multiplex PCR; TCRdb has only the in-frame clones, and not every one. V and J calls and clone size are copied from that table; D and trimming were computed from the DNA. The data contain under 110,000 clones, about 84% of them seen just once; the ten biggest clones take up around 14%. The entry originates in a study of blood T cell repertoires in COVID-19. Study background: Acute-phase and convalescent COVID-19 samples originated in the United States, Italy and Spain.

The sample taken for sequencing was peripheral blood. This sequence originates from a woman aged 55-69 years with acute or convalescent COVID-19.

The CDR3 DNA reads TGTGCCATCAGTGGACAGGGCGATAATCAGCCCCAGCATTTT. Amino acid sequence: CAISGQGDNQPQHF. V usage is TRBV10-3 and J usage is TRBJ1-5; TRBD1 matches at 7 bases. Germline trimming cut 4 bases from V and 4 bases from J; bases unmatched to any gene: 4. CDR1 is ENHRY and CDR2 is SYGVKD in the germline V gene. The CDR3 has 14 amino acids.